These T cell receptor beta chains were read from a single sample in a study of T cell changes during pregnancy in multiple sclerosis. Clones were read by immunoSEQ multiplex PCR, and TCRdb kept only the in-frame ones, dropping some. The sample contains tens of thousands of clones, around 90% of which appear only once. The sequenced sample was peripheral blood, obtained in the second trimester of pregnancy. Receptor source: a female donor in good health, enrolled as a control in a pregnancy study. CDR3s leave out the opening cysteine and the closing phenylalanine or tryptophan.

j_call,v_call,cdr3_aa
TRBJ2-3,TRBV6-1,TCSEAGGPDTQY
TRBJ1-1,TRBV7-3,ASSLQGDTEAF
TRBJ2-1,TRBV6-6,ASSYFPYTNEQF
TRBJ2-5,TRBV11-2,ASSYGGEETQY
TRBJ2-5,TRBV19,ASSIGPGQGAMETQY
TRBJ1-1,TRBV10-3,AISAGTGNTEAF
TRBJ1-5,TRBV7-8,ASRPTGSGNQPQH
TRBJ2-2,TRBV15,ATRDRGNTGELF
TRBJ2-2,TRBV4-2,ASSQEGDRGELAVSGELF
TRBJ2-1,TRBV18,ASSPPPGNEQF
TRBJ1-4,TRBV6-5,ASSSQGADEKLF
TRBJ2-2,TRBV11-3,ASSTDSGGAAGELF
TRBJ2-2,TRBV10-2,ASRRGGRTVAGELF
TRBJ2-1,TRBV5-1,ASSLGGGRASEQF
TRBJ2-7,TRBV7-8,ASSLGGLNEQY
TRBJ1-3,TRBV19,ATTSSGNTIY
TRBJ2-3,TRBV4-1,ASSQLGLVTDTQY
TRBJ2-2,TRBV5-1,ASSLQGGITGELF
TRBJ2-3,TRBV27,ASSSVRRAFEADTQY
TRBJ2-7,TRBV6-5,ASQGATYEQY
TRBJ2-6,TRBV4-1,ASSRRGGGVDGANVLT